This T cell receptor beta chain originates from a study of a mutant IDH1 vaccine in newly diagnosed glioma (dated by TCRdb to the early 2020s). Some background on the complete study: Vaccination began 4-6 weeks after radiotherapy alone, or alongside temozolomide cycles in the chemotherapy-containing groups. Of the 25 to 40 patients who were treated, about 60% were male and roughly 38% were female, and the mean age was about 37 years. Before enrollment, patients had received standard therapy of radiotherapy alone, temozolomide alone, or radiochemotherapy with temozolomide; most received the combination. The week-35 safety follow-up was designated visit V12, and the week-47 end of study was designated visit V13. Peripheral blood was collected at six visits: V03 (baseline), V05, V07, V10, V12 and V13. For exploratory analyses, longitudinal TCRB deep sequencing was carried out in roughly 25 treated patients wherever samples were available.

Regarding this clone: Its binding antigen is unknown. No base-level quality is on record; no much larger clone is a single base apart.

Per the publication, the time point label means: week 35, safety follow-up. Each vaccine dose was 300 ug of a 20-mer mutant IDH1 peptide in Montanide, given subcutaneously with topical imiquimod. Patients received eight vaccinations in weeks 1, 3, 5, 7, 11, 15, 19 and 23, corresponding to visits V03 through V10. The donors had newly diagnosed IDH1-mutant astrocytomas of WHO grade 3 or 4 that showed loss of nuclear ATRX. The samples were drawn from NOA16, a multicentre, single-arm, open-label phase I trial in Germany that tested a mutant IDH1 peptide vaccine in humans for the first time. Genomic DNA for TCRB sequencing was extracted from EDTA blood using the DNeasy Blood and Tissue Kit. V lost 3 bases and J lost 6 bases; the stretch between them is 19 bases long. From the germline V gene, CDR1 is KGHSH and CDR2 is LQKENI. Including the terminal cysteine and phenylalanine, the CDR3 comprises 16 residues. The entry retains the CDR3 DNA only, 48 bases that are in frame from base 1.

The library was made by the immunoSEQ multiplex PCR assay. Following the manufacturer's protocol, the hsTCRB Kit was used to amplify rearranged TCR beta chain sequences. An Illumina MiSeq was used to sequence the TCRB libraries. The published analysis was carried out like this. Demultiplexing, trimming and gene mapping were performed with the kit vendor's proprietary platform. As stored in TCRdb, this immuneACCESS dataset retains in-frame rearrangements with V and J assigned. A fraction of the clones does not appear; measured against another copy, unresolved V genes explain less than half of the discrepancy, and the remainder lacks a known reason. Clone size and V and J calls were adopted from that table, with D and trimming inferred from the DNA. This sample comprises about 26,000 clones, over 80% of them detected only once. The ten largest clones add up to under 35% of the sample. Results and caveats for the whole study, not just this receptor: Changes in the top peripheral T cell clonotypes picked up by TCRB sequencing did not appear to be linked to pseudoprogression. The authors noted that analyses of patient blood samples could not be reproduced because of sample limitations. Availability determined which PBMC samples were chosen for TCRB deep sequencing. Immune responses induced by the vaccine were seen in more than 85% of patients across multiple MHC alleles.

Sequences were derived from PBMCs, sampled from a glioma patient whose treatment included an IDH1 peptide vaccine. The TCR sequence derives from a man aged 25 to 40 with glioma. The sequence links TRBV18 to TRBJ2-3; the D gene remains uncertain. The sequenced DNA: TGTGCCAGCTCACCTTCGTTCAGCGTCGAAGGGGATACGCAGTATTTT. It translates to CASSPSFSVEGDTQYF.